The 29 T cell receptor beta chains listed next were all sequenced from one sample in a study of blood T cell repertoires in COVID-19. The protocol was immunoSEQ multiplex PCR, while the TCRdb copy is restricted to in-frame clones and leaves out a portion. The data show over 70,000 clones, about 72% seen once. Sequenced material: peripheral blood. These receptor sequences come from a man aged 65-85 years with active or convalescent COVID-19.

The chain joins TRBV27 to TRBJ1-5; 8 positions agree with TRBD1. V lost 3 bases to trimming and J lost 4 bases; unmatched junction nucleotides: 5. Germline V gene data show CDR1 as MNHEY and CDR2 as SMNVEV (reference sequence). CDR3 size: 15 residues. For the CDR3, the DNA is TGTGCCAGCAGTTTCGGACAGGGTGGGAATCAGCCCCAGCATTTT. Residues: CASSFGQGGNQPQHF.

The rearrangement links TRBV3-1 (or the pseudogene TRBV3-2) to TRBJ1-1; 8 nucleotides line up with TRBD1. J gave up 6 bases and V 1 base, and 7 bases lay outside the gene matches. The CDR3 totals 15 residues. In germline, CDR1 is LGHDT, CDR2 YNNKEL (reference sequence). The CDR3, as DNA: TGTGCCAGCAGCCAAGGAACAGGGGGATTTGCTGAAGCTTTCTTT. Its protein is CASSQGTGGFAEAFF.

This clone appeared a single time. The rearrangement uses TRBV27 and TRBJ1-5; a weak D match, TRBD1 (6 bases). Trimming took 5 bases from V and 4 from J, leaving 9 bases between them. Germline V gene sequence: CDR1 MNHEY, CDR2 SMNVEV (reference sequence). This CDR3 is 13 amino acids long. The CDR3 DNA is TGTGCCAGCAGTCAGGGGACAAATCAGCCCCAGCATTTT. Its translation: CASSQGTNQPQHF.

The CDR3 nucleotides are TGTGCCAGCACCCCACGGACAACCGATACGCAGTATTTT. As protein: CASTPRTTDTQYF. The J gene is TRBJ2-3, the V gene TRBV3-1 (or the pseudogene TRBV3-2), with a possible D match to TRBD1 (5 bases). The germline V and J ends were trimmed by 7 bases and 6 bases, with 14 bases remaining between them. Germline V CDR1 and CDR2: LGHDT, YNNKEL (reference sequence). This CDR3 spans 13 amino acids.

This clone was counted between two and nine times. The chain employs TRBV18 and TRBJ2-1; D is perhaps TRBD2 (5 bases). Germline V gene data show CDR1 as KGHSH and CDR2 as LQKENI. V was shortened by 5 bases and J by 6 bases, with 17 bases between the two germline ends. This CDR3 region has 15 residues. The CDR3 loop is CASSAIGKRPNEQFF. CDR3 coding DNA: TGTGCCAGCTCAGCCATCGGGAAGCGTCCCAATGAGCAGTTCTTC.

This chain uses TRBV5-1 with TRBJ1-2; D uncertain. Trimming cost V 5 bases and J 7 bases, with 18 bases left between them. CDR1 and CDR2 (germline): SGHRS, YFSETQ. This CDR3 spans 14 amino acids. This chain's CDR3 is CASSLSAGPAGYTF. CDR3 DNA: TGCGCCAGCAGTCTCTCTGCGGGTCCAGCTGGCTACACCTTC.

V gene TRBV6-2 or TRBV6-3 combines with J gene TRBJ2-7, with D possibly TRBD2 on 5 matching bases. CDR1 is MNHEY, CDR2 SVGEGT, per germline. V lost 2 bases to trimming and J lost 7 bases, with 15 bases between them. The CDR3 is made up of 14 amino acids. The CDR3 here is CASSYGTQTGEQYF. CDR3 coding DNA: TGTGCCAGCAGTTACGGTACACAAACGGGGGAGCAGTACTTC.

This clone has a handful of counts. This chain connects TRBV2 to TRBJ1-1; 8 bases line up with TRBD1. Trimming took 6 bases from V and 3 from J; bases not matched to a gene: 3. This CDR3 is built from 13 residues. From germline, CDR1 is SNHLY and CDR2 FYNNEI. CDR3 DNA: TGTGCCAGCAGGGTGGACAGGGACACTGAAGCTTTCTTT. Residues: CASRVDRDTEAFF. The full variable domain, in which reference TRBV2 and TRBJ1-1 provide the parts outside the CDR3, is EPEVTQTPSHQVTQMGQEVILRCVPISNHLYFYWYRQILGQKVEFLVSFYNNEISEKSEIFDDQFSVERPDGSNFTLKIRSTKLEDSAMYFCASRVDRDTEAFFGQGTRLTVV.

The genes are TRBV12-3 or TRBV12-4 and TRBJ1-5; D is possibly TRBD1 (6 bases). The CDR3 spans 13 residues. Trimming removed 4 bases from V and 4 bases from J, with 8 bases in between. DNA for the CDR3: TGTGCCAGCAGTTCAACAGGGAATCAGCCCCAGCATTTT. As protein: CASSSTGNQPQHF.

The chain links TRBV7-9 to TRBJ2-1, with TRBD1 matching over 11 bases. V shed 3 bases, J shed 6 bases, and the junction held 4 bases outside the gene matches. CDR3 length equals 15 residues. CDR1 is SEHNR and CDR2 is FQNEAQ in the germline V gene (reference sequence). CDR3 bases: TGTGCCAGCAGCTTGGGGACAGGGGGATTCAATGAGCAGTTCTTC. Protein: CASSLGTGGFNEQFF.

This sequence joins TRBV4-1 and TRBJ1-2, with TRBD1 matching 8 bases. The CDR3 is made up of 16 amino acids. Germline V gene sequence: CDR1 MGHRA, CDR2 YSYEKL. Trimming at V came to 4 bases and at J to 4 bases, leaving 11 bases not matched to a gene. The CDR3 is CASSRDGQGRSYGYTF. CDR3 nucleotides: TGCGCCAGCAGCCGAGACGGACAGGGTCGAAGCTATGGCTACACCTTC.

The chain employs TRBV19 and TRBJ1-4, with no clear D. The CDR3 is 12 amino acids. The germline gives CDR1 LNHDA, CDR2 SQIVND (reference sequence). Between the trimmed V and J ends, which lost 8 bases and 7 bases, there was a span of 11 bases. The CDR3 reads CASDSPAEKLFF. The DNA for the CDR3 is TGTGCCAGTGACTCCCCAGCTGAAAAACTGTTTTTT.

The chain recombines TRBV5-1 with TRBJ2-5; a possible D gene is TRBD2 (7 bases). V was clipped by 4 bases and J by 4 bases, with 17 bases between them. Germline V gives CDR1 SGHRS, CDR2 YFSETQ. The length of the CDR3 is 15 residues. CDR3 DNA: TGCGCCAGCAGCCCCGGGGGGCCGGGAGGAGAGACCCAGTACTTC. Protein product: CASSPGGPGGETQYF.

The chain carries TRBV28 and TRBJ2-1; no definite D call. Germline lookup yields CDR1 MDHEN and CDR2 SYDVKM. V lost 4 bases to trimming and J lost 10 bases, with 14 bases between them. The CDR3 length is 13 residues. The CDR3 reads CASSSADWQEQFF. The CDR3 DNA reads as TGTGCCAGCAGTTCCGCCGACTGGCAAGAGCAGTTCTTC.

This CDR3 reads CAIQSRGSGGYTF. The CDR3 DNA is TGTGCCATTCAATCGCGGGGATCAGGTGGCTACACCTTC. The chain uses TRBV10-3 and TRBJ1-2; D call uncertain. The V gene's germline CDR1 is ENHRY and CDR2 SYGVKD. Trimming removed 9 bases at V and 7 bases at J, with 18 bases between. The CDR3 consists of 13 residues.

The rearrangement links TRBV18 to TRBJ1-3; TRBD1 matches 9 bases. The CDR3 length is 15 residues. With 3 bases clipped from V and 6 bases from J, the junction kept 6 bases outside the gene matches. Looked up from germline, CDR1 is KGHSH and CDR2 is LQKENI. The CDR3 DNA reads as TGTGCCAGCTCACCCGGGACAGGGCTTGAAAACACCATATATTTT. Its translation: CASSPGTGLENTIYF.

CDR3 in amino acids: CASRPGTSGGDLTQYF. The DNA of the CDR3 is TGTGCCAGCAGGCCCGGGACTAGCGGGGGGGATCTTACGCAGTATTTT. V usage is TRBV28 and J usage is TRBJ2-3; 16 bases match TRBD2. This CDR3 has 16 amino acids. The V and J ends lost 6 bases and 8 bases, in that order; junction bases with no gene match: 8. Germline CDR1 and CDR2: MDHEN and SYDVKM.

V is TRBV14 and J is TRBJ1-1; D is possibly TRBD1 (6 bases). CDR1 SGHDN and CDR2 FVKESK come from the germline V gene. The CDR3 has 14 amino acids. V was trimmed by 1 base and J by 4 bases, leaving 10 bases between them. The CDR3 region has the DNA TGTGCCAGCAGCCAAGTGGGGGCTGCCACTGAAGCTTTCTTT. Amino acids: CASSQVGAATEAFF.

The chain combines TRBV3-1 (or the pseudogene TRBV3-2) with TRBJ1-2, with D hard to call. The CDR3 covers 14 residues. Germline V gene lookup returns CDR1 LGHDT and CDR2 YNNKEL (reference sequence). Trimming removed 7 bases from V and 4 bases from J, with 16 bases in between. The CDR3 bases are TGTGCCAGCACCCCACTAGCTTCATCCTATGGCTACACCTTC. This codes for CASTPLASSYGYTF.

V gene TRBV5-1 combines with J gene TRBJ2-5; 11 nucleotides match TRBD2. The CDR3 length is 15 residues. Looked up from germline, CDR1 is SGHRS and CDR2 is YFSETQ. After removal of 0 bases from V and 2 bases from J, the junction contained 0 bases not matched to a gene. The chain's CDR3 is CASSLVAGGQETQYF. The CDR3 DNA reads TGCGCCAGCAGCTTGGTAGCGGGGGGGCAAGAGACCCAGTACTTC.

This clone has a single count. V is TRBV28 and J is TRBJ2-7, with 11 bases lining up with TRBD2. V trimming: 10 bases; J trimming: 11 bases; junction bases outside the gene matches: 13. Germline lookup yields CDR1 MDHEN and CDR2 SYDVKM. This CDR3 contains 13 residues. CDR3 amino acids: CATSGLADEVKYF. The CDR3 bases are TGTGCCACCTCGGGACTAGCGGACGAGGTGAAGTACTTC. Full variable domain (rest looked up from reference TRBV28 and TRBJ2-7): DVKVTQSSRYLVKRTGEKVFLECVQDMDHENMFWYRQDPGLGLRLIYFSYDVKMKEKGDIPEGYSVSREKKERFSLILESASTNQTSMYLCATSGLADEVKYFGPGTRLTVT.

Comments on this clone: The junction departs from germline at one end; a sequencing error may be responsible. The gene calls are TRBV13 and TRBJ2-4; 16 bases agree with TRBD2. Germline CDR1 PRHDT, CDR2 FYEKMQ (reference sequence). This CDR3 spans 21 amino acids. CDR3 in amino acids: CAISLPLGLAGGRVFKNIQYF. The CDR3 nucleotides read TGTGCCATCAGCTTACCCCTGGGACTAGCGGGGGGGCGAGTATTCAAAAACATTCAGTACTTC.

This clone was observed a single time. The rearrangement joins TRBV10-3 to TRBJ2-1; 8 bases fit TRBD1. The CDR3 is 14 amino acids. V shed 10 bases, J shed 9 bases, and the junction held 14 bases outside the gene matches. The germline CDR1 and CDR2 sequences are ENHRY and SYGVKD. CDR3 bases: TGTGCCACCGCCCCGGGACAGGTTCCGGGTGAGCAGTTCTTC. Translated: CATAPGQVPGEQFF.

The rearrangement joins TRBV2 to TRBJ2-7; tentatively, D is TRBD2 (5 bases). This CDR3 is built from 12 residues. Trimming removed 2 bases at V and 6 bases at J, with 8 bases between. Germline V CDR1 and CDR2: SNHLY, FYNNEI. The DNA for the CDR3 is TGTGCCAGCAGTGAATCGGCGGGCGAGCAGTACTTC. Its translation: CASSESAGEQYF.

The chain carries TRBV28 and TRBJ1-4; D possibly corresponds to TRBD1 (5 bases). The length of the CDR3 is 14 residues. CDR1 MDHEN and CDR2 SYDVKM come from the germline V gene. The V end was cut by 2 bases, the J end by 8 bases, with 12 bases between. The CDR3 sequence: CASSLAGSVEKLFF. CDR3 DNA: TGTGCCAGCAGTTTAGCAGGGTCAGTGGAAAAACTGTTTTTT.

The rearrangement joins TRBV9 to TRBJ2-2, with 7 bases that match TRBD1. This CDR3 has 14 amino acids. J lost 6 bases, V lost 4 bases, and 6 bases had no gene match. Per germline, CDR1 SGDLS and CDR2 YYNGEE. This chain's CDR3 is CASSLQTGSGELFF. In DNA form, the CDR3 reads TGTGCCAGCAGCCTACAGACAGGGTCCGGGGAGCTGTTTTTT.

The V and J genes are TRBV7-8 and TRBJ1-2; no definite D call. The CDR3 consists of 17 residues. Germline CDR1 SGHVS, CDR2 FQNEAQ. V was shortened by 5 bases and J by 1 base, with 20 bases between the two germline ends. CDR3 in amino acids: CASSLGGYSTFNYGYTF. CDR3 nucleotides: TGTGCCAGCAGCCTAGGAGGGTATTCAACGTTTAACTATGGCTACACCTTC.

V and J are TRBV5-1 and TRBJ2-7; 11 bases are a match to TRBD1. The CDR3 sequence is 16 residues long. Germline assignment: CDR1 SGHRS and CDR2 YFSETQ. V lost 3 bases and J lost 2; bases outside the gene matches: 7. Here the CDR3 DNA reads TGCGCCAGCAGCTGGGCGACGGGACAGGGGGCCTACGAGCAGTACTTC. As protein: CASSWATGQGAYEQYF.

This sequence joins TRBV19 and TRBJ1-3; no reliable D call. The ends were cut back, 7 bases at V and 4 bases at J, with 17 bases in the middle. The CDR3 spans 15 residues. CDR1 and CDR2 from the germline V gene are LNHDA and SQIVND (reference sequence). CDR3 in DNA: TGTGCCAGTATTCCTGGACTCTTTTTCGGAAACACCATATATTTT. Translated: CASIPGLFFGNTIYF.